Presented here are 10 T cell receptor beta chains from one specimen sequenced in a study of human T cells and chemical hapten exposure. This sample's time point: pre-sensitization, week 0. Treatment specified: therapeutic diphenylcyclopropenone sensitization with weekly scalp DPC. TCRdb independently ran MiXCR on the RACE reads; one entry per CDR3 protein. The sample includes a few hundred thousand distinct CDR3 sequences, around 5.5% of them seen just once. The sequencing here drew on whole blood, taken in connection with sensitization to the hapten diphenylcyclopropenone (DPC). These receptors were collected from a woman younger than 35 with alopecia areata. Some clones in this sample may be carry-over from other donors' samples.

This sequence joins TRBV29-1 and TRBJ1-1; D is possibly TRBD1 (6 bases). Trimming took 4 bases from V and 0 from J, leaving 15 bases between them. The CDR3 sequence is 15 residues long. Germline CDR1 is SQVTM and CDR2 is ANQGSEA. CDR3 region: CSVVSDRYMNTEAFF. CDR3 sequence (DNA): TGCAGCGTTGTATCGGACAGATATATGAACACTGAAGCTTTCTTT. The variable domain in full, with the rest retrieved from reference TRBV29-1 and TRBJ1-1, is SAVISQKPSRDICQRGTSLTIQCQVDSQVTMMFWYRQQPGQSLTLIATANQGSEATYESGFVIDKFPISRPNLTFSTLTVSNMSPEDSSIYLCSVVSDRYMNTEAFFGQGTRLTVV.

The V gene is TRBV10-3, the J gene TRBJ1-1; D remains ambiguous. With 7 bases removed from V and 1 base from J, the gap between germline ends came to 16 bases. CDR1 is ENHRY and CDR2 is SYGVKD in the germline V gene. The CDR3 has 15 residues. The CDR3 region has the DNA TGTGCCATCAAGGGCAGTACCATGAGGAACACTGAAGCTTTCTTT. Translating gives CAIKGSTMRNTEAFF.

The CDR3 is CSARIGTDTQYF. The CDR3, as DNA: TGCAGTGCTAGAATAGGCACAGATACGCAGTATTTT. This rearrangement joins TRBV20-1 to TRBJ2-3; no clear D gene. V lost 2 bases and J 1 base, leaving 4 bases between the germline ends. CDR1 and CDR2 (germline): DFQATT, SNEGSKA (reference sequence). This CDR3 has 12 residues.

This chain joins TRBV5-1 and TRBJ2-3; 7 bases align to TRBD1. Germline V gene lookup returns CDR1 SGHRS and CDR2 YFSETQ. Unmatched junction bases numbered 8, after V lost 2 bases and J lost 2 bases. CDR3 length: 16 residues. CDR3: CASSLLRDRYTDTQYF. CDR3 coding DNA: TGCGCCAGCAGCTTACTCCGGGACAGATACACAGATACGCAGTATTTT.

This clonotype was picked up a small number of times. The gene calls are TRBV5-1 and TRBJ1-5; D remains ambiguous. This CDR3 region has 14 residues. The V end was cut by 0 bases, the J end by 2 bases, with 6 bases between. Germline CDR1 is SGHRS and CDR2 is YFSETQ. CDR3 bases: TGCGCCAGCAGCTTGGACATGGGCAATCAGCCCCAGCATTTT. Its translation: CASSLDMGNQPQHF.

This clonotype appeared many times. The chain combines TRBV6-2 or TRBV6-3 with TRBJ2-7; D ambiguous. The CDR3 consists of 14 residues. Germline lookup yields CDR1 MNHEY and CDR2 SVGEGT. Trimming left V 8 bases short and J 1 base short, with 15 bases between. DNA of the CDR3: TGTGCCAGCTCCCGGACGTCGGAGTCCTACGAGCAGTACTTC. This gives the protein CASSRTSESYEQYF.

This clonotype was observed a handful of times. The gene calls are TRBV5-4 and TRBJ2-3; 9 bases are shared with TRBD2. Germline-derived CDR1 and CDR2 are SGHNT and YYREEE (reference sequence). Trimming at V came to 1 base and at J to 6 bases, leaving 3 bases not matched to a gene. The CDR3 consists of 14 residues. The CDR3 nucleotides read TGTGCCAGCAGCTTGTGGACTAGCGCCGATACGCAGTATTTT. It yields the protein CASSLWTSADTQYF.

The chain uses TRBV4-2 and TRBJ2-7; D not certain. Germline V gives CDR1 LGHNA, CDR2 YNFKEQ. The CDR3 has 13 amino acids. V lost 4 bases and J lost 6, with 13 bases in between. As DNA, the CDR3 is TGTGCCAGCAGCCGAGATCCACAAGGCGAGCAGTACTTC. Its translation is CASSRDPQGEQYF.

This clonotype was seen only a few times. The chain links TRBV25-1 to TRBJ1-4, with 8 bases lining up with TRBD1. Germline V gene lookup returns CDR1 MGHDK and CDR2 SYGVNS. There are 17 residues in the CDR3. The J segment lost 7 bases and the V segment lost 0 bases, leaving 10 bases of the junction unmatched. CDR3 amino acids: CASSEYRTGSYGEKLFF. The CDR3 DNA sequence: TGTGCCAGCAGTGAATATAGGACAGGGAGTTATGGTGAAAAACTGTTTTTT.

The chain combines TRBV12-3 or TRBV12-4 with TRBJ2-1, with D possibly being TRBD1 or TRBD2 (5 bases each). This CDR3 contains 15 residues. Trimming pared 5 bases from V and 3 bases from J, leaving 14 bases between. The CDR3 coding sequence is TGTGCCAGCAGTCCGATACGGGGCTTCTACAATGAGCAGTTCTTC. Translation gives CASSPIRGFYNEQFF.